This TCR beta chain comes out of a study of blood T cell repertoires in COVID-19. The table came from immunoSEQ multiplex PCR; TCRdb's copy has only in-frame clones and leaves some out. The table lists about 47,000 clones, roughly 83% of them singletons. The CDR3 runs to 12 residues. V was pared by 2 bases and J by 4 bases, with 4 bases between. Germline CDR1 SGHDT, CDR2 YYEEEE. The sample taken for sequencing was peripheral blood. The TCR sequence derives from a man between 45 and 60 years old with acute or convalescent COVID-19. The chain recombines TRBV5-6 with TRBJ1-5; unclear D gene. The CDR3 reads CASSFPNQPQHF. For the CDR3, the DNA is TGTGCCAGCAGCTTCCCAAATCAGCCCCAGCATTTT.